One and the same sample provided the 32 T cell receptor beta chains below, sequenced in a study of T cell repertoires in cytomegalovirus infection. Antigens of these TCRs are unknown. TCRdb analysed the reads with MiXCR anew, one entry per CDR3 protein. The sample yields about 500,000 distinct CDR3 sequences, 33% seen once. Here the sequenced sample was cultured PBMCs, taken from culture after CMV antigen stimulation. These receptors were collected from a human donor in good health (CMV status not recorded). Some clones in this sample may be carry-over from other donors' samples.

The V gene is TRBV5-3, the J gene TRBJ2-1; D is unresolved. TRBV5-3 is placed among ORFs of uncertain function. CDR3 size: 14 residues. Trimming removed 8 bases from V and 3 bases from J, with 15 bases in between. The CDR3 DNA sequence: TGTGCCAGCAGTCAACCTGGGGACTACAATGAGCAGTTCTTC. Protein product: CASSQPGDYNEQFF.

This clonotype was observed many times. The J gene is TRBJ2-5, the V gene TRBV7-2; unclear D gene. Germline lookup yields CDR1 SGHTA and CDR2 FQGNSA. V was shortened by 5 bases and J by 5 bases, with 12 bases between the two germline ends. The CDR3 length is 13 residues. The CDR3 bases are TGTGCCAGCAGCCCCCTCTATGGGGAGACCCAGTACTTC. This gives the protein CASSPLYGETQYF.

Many counts were recorded for this clonotype. V usage is TRBV6-5 and J usage is TRBJ1-3; the match to TRBD1 covers 7 bases. This CDR3 region has 15 residues. Trimming removed 5 bases from V and 0 bases from J; junction bases left unmatched: 4. In germline, CDR1 is MNHEY, CDR2 SVGAGI. The CDR3 DNA reads as TGTGCCAGCAGTCGACAGGGAGACTCTGGAAACACCATATATTTT. Translation: CASSRQGDSGNTIYF.

A note on this clonotype: One junction end does not reproduce the germline sequence, and a read error may be involved. The V gene is TRBV11-3, the J gene TRBJ2-2; perhaps TRBD2 as D (5 bases). Germline V gene data show CDR1 as SGHNT and CDR2 as YENEEA. The CDR3 totals 14 residues. The CDR3 DNA reads as TGTGCCAGCAGCTTAGGGGAGAGACCCGGGAAGCTGTTTTTT. Its protein is CASSLGERPGKLFF.

CDR3 region: CASRMRQAWTSEAFF. CDR3 bases: TGTGCCAGCAGAATGAGACAGGCGTGGACCTCTGAAGCTTTCTTT. The rearrangement uses TRBV12-3 or TRBV12-4 and TRBJ1-1, with TRBD1 as a possible D gene (6 bases). Trimming pared 6 bases from V and 6 bases from J, leaving 20 bases between. CDR3 length equals 15 residues.

The chain couples TRBV27 to TRBJ2-5; 9 bases line up with TRBD1. CDR1 and CDR2 (germline): MNHEY, SMNVEV (reference sequence). The CDR3 extends over 13 amino acids. Trimming at V came to 6 bases and at J to 12 bases, leaving 11 bases not matched to a gene. The CDR3 protein is CASSHLLGQGEYF. For the CDR3, the DNA is TGTGCCAGCAGCCACCTTCTGGGACAGGGAGAGTACTTC.

The rearrangement joins TRBV27 to TRBJ2-2; TRBD1 aligns across 8 bases. The V gene's germline CDR1 is MNHEY and CDR2 SMNVEV (reference sequence). CDR3 size: 15 residues. The trim removed 6 bases at V and 7 bases at J, leaving 10 bases unmatched. This CDR3 is CASRQGRGRGGELFF. CDR3 nucleotides: TGTGCCAGCAGGCAGGGCAGGGGGCGCGGCGGGGAGCTGTTTTTT.

The rearrangement links TRBV6-1 to TRBJ2-1, with 14 bases fitting TRBD2. The V gene's germline CDR1 is MNHNS and CDR2 SASEGT. The CDR3 has 16 amino acids. V trimming: 7 bases; J trimming: 6 bases; junction bases outside the gene matches: 8. The DNA of the CDR3 is TGTGCCAGCATGAAGCCGGGACTAGCGGGAGTCAATGAGCAGTTCTTC. Protein sequence: CASMKPGLAGVNEQFF.

The gene calls are TRBV4-1 and TRBJ2-7; D remains ambiguous. This CDR3 comprises 17 residues. V shed 4 bases and J shed 0 bases, with 19 bases lying between them. CDR1 and CDR2 from the germline V gene are MGHRA and YSYEKL. CDR3 coding DNA: TGCGCCAGCAGCCTCGTACTCCACCAGACCCGCTCCTACGAGCAGTACTTC. It yields the protein CASSLVLHQTRSYEQYF.

The chain carries TRBV7-6 and TRBJ1-4; unclear D gene. V was trimmed by 5 bases and J by 8 bases, leaving 18 bases between them. This CDR3 has 15 residues. The germline CDR1 and CDR2 sequences are SGHVS and FNYEAQ. CDR3 amino acids: CASSLDWAVGEKLFF. CDR3 DNA: TGTGCCAGCAGCCTGGATTGGGCCGTTGGGGAAAAACTGTTTTTT.

This clonotype was detected a few times. The chain links TRBV7-2 to TRBJ1-5; no reliable D call. Per germline, CDR1 SGHTA and CDR2 FQGNSA. V lost 0 bases and J 0 bases, leaving 6 bases between the germline ends. This CDR3 has 15 residues. In nucleotides, the CDR3 is TGTGCCAGCAGCTTAGCCCAGAATAGCAATCAGCCCCAGCATTTT. It is translated as CASSLAQNSNQPQHF.

V and J are TRBV5-4 and TRBJ2-3, with TRBD2 matching 9 bases. J gave up 8 bases and V 2 bases, and 12 bases lay outside the gene matches. The CDR3 loop spans 16 amino acids. CDR1 is SGHNT, CDR2 YYREEE, per germline (reference sequence). The DNA for the CDR3 is TGTGCCAGCAGCTTAGGTAGCGGGAGATCCCCAGGTACGCAGTATTTT. Its protein product is CASSLGSGRSPGTQYF.

This clonotype was observed a handful of times. The chain uses TRBV11-2 and TRBJ1-1; the D gene is possibly TRBD1 (6 bases). The CDR3 length is 15 residues. The ends were cut back, 5 bases at V and 3 bases at J, with 16 bases in the middle. CDR1 SGHAT and CDR2 FQNNGV come from the germline V gene. As DNA, the CDR3 is TGTGCCAGCAGCCCCCCCACAGGGAGACACACTGAAGCTTTCTTT. As protein: CASSPPTGRHTEAFF.

This clonotype was seen only a few times. The rearrangement links TRBV7-9 to TRBJ1-2, with D hard to call. V gave up 7 bases and J gave up 4 bases, with 19 bases separating them. Germline CDR1 and CDR2: SEHNR and FQNEAQ (reference sequence). The CDR3 runs 15 residues. The CDR3 DNA reads as TGTGCCAGCACCGTTTTAACGGTTGGGGTCTATGGCTACACCTTC. This encodes CASTVLTVGVYGYTF.

Points on this clonotype: The conserved phenylalanine or tryptophan normally closing the CDR3 is absent here, so this likely arose from a read error. This sequence joins TRBV27 and TRBJ2-1; the match to TRBD2 covers 7 bases. This CDR3 has 16 residues. CDR1 and CDR2 (germline): MNHEY, SMNVEV (reference sequence). V trimming: 5 bases; J trimming: 7 bases; junction bases outside the gene matches: 14. The chain's CDR3 is CASSKRLAPKGNEQFL. The CDR3 DNA sequence: TGTGCCAGCAGTAAACGACTAGCCCCGAAGGGGAATGAGCAGTTCTTG.

This clonotype has at least ten counts. This chain links TRBV7-8 with TRBJ2-1; possible D gene TRBD2, 5 bases. The CDR3 has 15 amino acids. Germline CDR1 SGHVS, CDR2 FQNEAQ. Trimming removed 5 bases from V and 8 bases from J, with 19 bases in between. CDR3 coding DNA: TGTGCCAGCAGCGTCTTCGTGGGATCGGAGGATGAGCAGTTCTTC. Protein sequence: CASSVFVGSEDEQFF.

The rearrangement joins TRBV20-1 to TRBJ2-2; 11 bases line up with TRBD1. There are 16 residues in the CDR3. CDR1 is DFQATT, CDR2 SNEGSKA, per germline (reference sequence). The V and J ends lost 6 bases and 7 bases, in that order; junction bases with no gene match: 13. CDR3 protein: CSAPSPGQGVGGELFF. The CDR3 DNA reads TGCAGTGCGCCCTCTCCGGGACAGGGGGTCGGCGGGGAGCTGTTTTTT.

The sample holds a few counts of this clonotype. J is TRBJ1-2 and V is TRBV10-1; D ambiguous. V lost 0 bases to trimming and J lost 8 bases, with 10 bases between them. CDR1 is WNHNN, CDR2 SYGVQD, per germline (reference sequence). CDR3 length: 13 residues. In nucleotides, the CDR3 is TGCGCCAGCAGTGAGTCGCGGTTTGACGGCTACACCTTC. This encodes CASSESRFDGYTF.

A few counts support this clonotype. V and J are TRBV20-1 and TRBJ2-3, with 8 bases identical to TRBD2. Germline V gives CDR1 DFQATT, CDR2 SNEGSKA (reference sequence). The V gene end was trimmed by 0 bases and the J gene end by 2 bases; junction bases not matched to a gene: 10. The CDR3 is made up of 17 amino acids. CDR3 sequence (DNA): TGCAGTGCTAGAGAAGTTAGAGGACTAGCTCCCACAGATACGCAGTATTTT. This codes for CSAREVRGLAPTDTQYF.

The rearrangement joins TRBV6-2 or TRBV6-3 to TRBJ1-5, with D maybe TRBD1 (5 bases). The length of the CDR3 is 15 residues. Germline assignment: CDR1 MNHEY and CDR2 SVGEGT. V lost 0 bases and J lost 16, with 22 bases in between. This chain's CDR3 is CASSYSWGDPQGDHF. DNA for the CDR3: TGTGCCAGCAGTTACTCGTGGGGGGATCCCCAGGGTGATCATTTT.

This clonotype showed up just a few times. The CDR3 coding sequence is TGTGCCAGCTCACCAATCTCTACGGGAGTAGGCACAGATACGCAGTATTTT. Translating it yields CASSPISTGVGTDTQYF. The chain combines TRBV18 with TRBJ2-3; maybe TRBD2 (6 bases). CDR1 is KGHSH, CDR2 LQKENI, per germline. The CDR3 spans 17 residues. The V end lost 2 bases, the J end lost 1 base, and 16 bases lay between the germline ends.

V is TRBV12-3 or TRBV12-4 and J is TRBJ1-2; TRBD1 might be the D (6 bases). This CDR3 is built from 13 residues. The V gene lost 5 bases and the J gene lost 4 bases, with 11 bases spanning the gap. In DNA form, the CDR3 reads TGTGCCAGCAGTCTCCCGGACAGCTATGGCTACACCTTC. Its translation is CASSLPDSYGYTF.

Many counts were recorded for this clonotype. This chain links TRBV11-2 with TRBJ1-1; D not resolved. CDR3 length equals 13 residues. Germline values: CDR1 SGHAT, CDR2 FQNNGV. V was clipped by 6 bases and J by 6 bases, with 14 bases between them. The CDR3 sequence is CASSPPGGAEAFF. The DNA of the CDR3 is TGTGCCAGCAGTCCACCCGGCGGGGCTGAAGCTTTCTTT.

This chain uses TRBV12-3 or TRBV12-4 with TRBJ1-3; TRBD1 might be the D (5 bases). This CDR3 has 16 residues. V lost 0 bases and J lost 5, with 14 bases in between. In DNA form, the CDR3 reads TGTGCCAGCAGTTTAGCCCCGGGGACCGAGCGAAACACCATATATTTT. Protein: CASSLAPGTERNTIYF.

This clonotype has more than one count but fewer than ten. V gene TRBV4-2 combines with J gene TRBJ2-3; D possibly matches TRBD1 or TRBD2 (5 bases each). The germline gives CDR1 LGHNA, CDR2 YNFKEQ. The V end lost 0 bases, the J end lost 4 bases, and 23 bases lay between the germline ends. CDR3 length equals 19 residues. The CDR3 is CASSQDLPLSGTLPDTQYF. In DNA form, the CDR3 reads TGTGCCAGCAGCCAAGATCTTCCTCTCTCGGGGACCCTGCCAGATACGCAGTATTTT.

This chain links TRBV7-2 with TRBJ2-7; D possibly matches TRBD1 or TRBD2 (5 bases each). The CDR3 extends over 16 amino acids. The ends were cut back, 4 bases at V and 0 bases at J, with 16 bases in the middle. Germline assignment: CDR1 SGHTA and CDR2 FQGNSA. CDR3 nucleotide sequence: TGTGCCAGCAGCTGGGGACCGGGCCTGTCCTCCTACGAGCAGTACTTC. Its translation is CASSWGPGLSSYEQYF.

The chain is built from TRBV12-3 or TRBV12-4 and TRBJ2-3; 9 bases align to TRBD2. The V segment lost 11 bases and the J segment 6 bases; nucleotides outside the gene matches: 9. The CDR3 has 13 amino acids. Here the CDR3 reads CAQRGAAADTQYF. Written as DNA, the CDR3 is TGTGCCCAGCGGGGGGCGGCCGCGGATACGCAGTATTTT.

This clonotype came up a few times. This sequence joins TRBV12-3 or TRBV12-4 and TRBJ2-2; TRBD2 matches 9 bases. The CDR3 is 16 residues long. Trimming at V came to 1 base and at J to 3 bases, leaving 3 bases not matched to a gene. CDR3 in DNA: TGTGCCAGCAGTTTAGTTAGCGGGAGCTACACCGGGGAGCTGTTTTTT. Its translation: CASSLVSGSYTGELFF.

Only a few counts were recorded for this clonotype. V usage is TRBV9 and J usage is TRBJ2-1; D gene ambiguous. The germline V and J ends were trimmed by 0 bases and 0 bases, with 13 bases remaining between them. Germline V gene data show CDR1 as SGDLS and CDR2 as YYNGEE. The CDR3 spans 17 residues. CDR3 loop: CASSVVPGSSSYNEQFF. CDR3 DNA: TGTGCCAGCAGCGTAGTCCCCGGGTCAAGCTCCTACAATGAGCAGTTCTTC.

This clonotype was counted between two and nine times. The rearrangement uses TRBV5-4 and TRBJ1-1; tentative D call: TRBD1 (5 bases). Trimming left V 3 bases short and J 0 bases short, with 9 bases between. The CDR3 is 14 residues long. Germline lookup yields CDR1 SGHNT and CDR2 YYREEE (reference sequence). Written as DNA, the CDR3 is TGTGCCAGCAGCTCGGACACTATGAACACTGAAGCTTTCTTT. Translated: CASSSDTMNTEAFF. Using reference TRBV5-4 and TRBJ1-1 for the parts outside the CDR3, the full variable domain is ETGVTQSPTHLIKTRGQQVTLRCSSQSGHNTVSWYQQALGQGPQFIFQYYREEENGRGNFPPRFSGLQFPNYSSELNVNALELDDSALYLCASSSDTMNTEAFFGQGTRLTVV.

The rearrangement links TRBV15 to TRBJ1-1; D is unresolved. Trimming stripped 0 bases from V and 4 bases from J, with 9 bases between. The CDR3 has 14 residues. The germline gives CDR1 LNHNV, CDR2 YYDKDF (reference sequence). CDR3 amino acids: CATSRDSRPTEAFF. The CDR3 nucleotides are TGTGCCACCAGCAGAGATAGTCGTCCCACTGAAGCTTTCTTT.

This sequence joins TRBV6-6 and TRBJ2-7; 12 bases line up with TRBD2. The length of the CDR3 is 14 residues. Germline trimming cut 5 bases from V and 6 bases from J; bases unmatched to any gene: 5. Germline-derived CDR1 and CDR2 are MNHNY and SVGAGI (reference sequence). CDR3 loop: CASSRLAGEGEQYF. CDR3 coding DNA: TGTGCCAGCAGTCGACTAGCGGGAGAGGGCGAGCAGTACTTC.